The clone carrying this T cell receptor beta chain was observed a handful of times. Antigen unknown. The PCR was carried out with 60 Vbeta primers and 13 Jbeta primers. Sequencing used immunoSEQ multiplex PCR; TCRdb keeps in-frame clones, though not all of them. The sample consists of tens of thousands of clones, approximately 79% of them appearing once. V lost 1 base, J lost 5 bases, and 12 bases lay in between. Looked up from germline, CDR1 is SGHNT and CDR2 is YYREEE (reference sequence). The CDR3 runs 14 residues. These data belong to a study of cytomegalovirus exposure and HLA in healthy donors. Broader study findings: Of the V segments, some could not be distinguished, including TRBV6-2 and TRBV6-3, and were excluded.

The receptor comes from a woman younger than 45 in good health and CMV-seropositive. The chain joins TRBV5-4 to TRBJ1-1; tentatively, D is TRBD1 (5 bases). The sequencing input was PBMCs. Here the CDR3 reads CASSLMTEGTEAFF. CDR3 nucleotides: TGTGCCAGCAGCTTGATGACGGAGGGGACTGAAGCTTTCTTT.